This T cell receptor beta chain was profiled in a study of early T cells in non-severe SARS-CoV-2 infection. Background on the study: The study sequenced bulk RNA from unsorted whole blood, with chains unpaired.

Deletions cut 3 bases from V and 4 bases from J, with 9 bases between. The CDR3 loop spans 12 amino acids. Per germline, CDR1 SQVTM and CDR2 ANQGSEA. Molecules of cDNA were individually given unique molecular identifiers that were attached to them. One entry per CDR3 protein results from TCRdb running MiXCR on the 5' RACE reads. The data show over 95,000 distinct CDR3 sequences, approximately 17% seen once. Study-wide results and limits: VDJdb-based annotation leaned toward anti-spike CD8 responses and missed private and CD4 specificities.

Comments on this clonotype: Antigen: not known.

The specimen sequenced was whole blood. This clonotype was sampled from an adult who was a healthcare worker with PCR-confirmed SARS-CoV-2 infection or an uninfected control (not recorded which). V gene TRBV29-1 combines with J gene TRBJ1-2, with D maybe TRBD1 (5 bases). This CDR3 reads CSVDSGSYGYTF. The DNA for the CDR3 is TGCAGCGTTGACTCAGGGAGCTATGGCTACACCTTC.